Listed below are T cell receptor beta chains from one sample, sequenced in a study of blood T cell repertoires in COVID-19. Repertoires were generated with immunoSEQ multiplex PCR, while TCRdb's copy carries only in-frame clones and drops some. The repertoire holds 200,000 or so clones, with more than 75% as singletons. Sequencing was carried out using peripheral blood. Receptors originate from a man aged 45-65 years who had recovered from COVID-19. Each CDR3 is given with its conserved first and last residue. A D gene is named only where the DNA matches it firmly. Rows may omit the clone size; those that give it use once, few, many or a size class.

V: TRBV15
J: TRBJ1-4
size: -
D: -
DNA: TGTGCCACCAGCAAACACGCTAATGAAAAACTGTTTTTT
CDR3: CATSKHANEKLFF

V: TRBV4-1
J: TRBJ2-3
size: -
D: TRBD1
DNA: TGCGCCAGCAGCCAAGACCCCGGGACAGGGAACCCAGTCACAGATACGCAGTATTTT
CDR3: CASSQDPGTGNPVTDTQYF

V: TRBV28
J: TRBJ1-2
size: -
D: TRBD1
DNA: TGTGCCAGCAGCCCATTGGACAGGCGTGACTATGGCTACACCTTC
CDR3: CASSPLDRRDYGYTF

V: TRBV25-1
J: TRBJ2-7
size: -
D: TRBD1
DNA: TGTGCCAGCAGTGAACCCGGGACAGGGGACTTATACGAGCAGTACTTC
CDR3: CASSEPGTGDLYEQYF

V: TRBV14
J: TRBJ2-2
size: -
D: TRBD2
DNA: TGTGCCAGCAGCCAACAGGGAGGGACCGGGGAGCTGTTTTTT
CDR3: CASSQQGGTGELFF

V: TRBV6-1
J: TRBJ2-7
size: -
D: TRBD1
DNA: TGTGCCAGCAGTGAAGCGGTTTTGGGGACAGGGCGCGAGCAGTACTTC
CDR3: CASSEAVLGTGREQYF

V: TRBV18
J: TRBJ1-4
size: -
D: -
DNA: TGTGCCAGCTCACACAACAGGGACGCTGGTGAAAAACTGTTTTTT
CDR3: CASSHNRDAGEKLFF

V: TRBV7-2
J: TRBJ1-1
size: -
D: TRBD1
DNA: TGTGCCAGCAGCTTTAGCAGGGGGCCCGACACTGAAGCTTTCTTT
CDR3: CASSFSRGPDTEAFF

V: TRBV19
J: TRBJ2-1
size: -
D: -
DNA: TGTGCCACGAGCCGGGGGAATGAGCAGTTCTTC
CDR3: CATSRGNEQFF

V: TRBV28
J: TRBJ2-1
size: -
D: TRBD1
DNA: TGTGCCAGCTCCACACCCGGGACAGCTTCCTACAATGAGCAGTTCTTC
CDR3: CASSTPGTASYNEQFF

V: TRBV30
J: TRBJ2-7
size: -
D: -
DNA: TGTGCCTGGAAAACCTTGACAGGCGGATACGAGCAGTACTTC
CDR3: CAWKTLTGGYEQYF

V: TRBV7-9
J: TRBJ2-7
size: -
D: TRBD2
DNA: TGTGCCAGCACTCTAGCGGGAGAAGCCTACGAGCAGTACTTC
CDR3: CASTLAGEAYEQYF

V: TRBV18
J: TRBJ2-5
size: once
D: -
DNA: TGTGCCAGCTCACCTCAGGGGCCCGAGACCCAGTACTTC
CDR3: CASSPQGPETQYF

V: TRBV5-1
J: TRBJ1-2
size: -
D: TRBD1
DNA: TGCGCCAGCAGCTCGGACAGGCGCGACTATGGCTACACCTTC
CDR3: CASSSDRRDYGYTF

V: TRBV10-3
J: TRBJ2-2
size: -
D: -
DNA: TGTGCCATCAGCCCCAGGAACACCGGGGAGCTGTTTTTT
CDR3: CAISPRNTGELFF

V: TRBV7-2
J: TRBJ2-7
size: -
D: -
DNA: TGTGCCAGCAGCCAGGGTGTCTCCGGGGGACTCTCCTACGAGCAGTACTTC
CDR3: CASSQGVSGGLSYEQYF

V: TRBV19
J: TRBJ2-7
size: once
D: TRBD2
DNA: TGTGCCAGTATTCGTAGCGGGAGGCTTTCCTACGAGCAGTACTTC
CDR3: CASIRSGRLSYEQYF

V: TRBV11-1
J: TRBJ2-2
size: -
D: TRBD2
DNA: TGTGCCAGCAGCCGCGGGGGGCGCGGTACCGGGGAGCTGTTTTTT
CDR3: CASSRGGRGTGELFF

V: TRBV7-9
J: TRBJ1-2
size: -
D: TRBD1
DNA: TGTGCCAGCAGCACGAATCGACAGGGGATAGTTGGCTACACCTTC
CDR3: CASSTNRQGIVGYTF

V: TRBV3-1/TRBV3-2
J: TRBJ2-3
size: once
D: TRBD2
DNA: TGTGCCAGCAGCCAAGCCCTGACTAGCGGAAGCACAGATACGCAGTATTTT
CDR3: CASSQALTSGSTDTQYF

V: TRBV27
J: TRBJ1-5
size: -
D: -
DNA: TGTGCCAACCCCTTGGGGCTACGGGGGGAGGACTCGAGCAATCAGCCCCAGCATTTT
CDR3: CANPLGLRGEDSSNQPQHF

V: TRBV20-1
J: TRBJ1-2
size: -
D: -
DNA: TGCAGTGCTAGTGCGGGGGGATCTAACTATGGCTACACCTTC
CDR3: CSASAGGSNYGYTF

V: TRBV4-2
J: TRBJ2-1
size: -
D: TRBD2
DNA: TGTGCCAGCAGCCACTTCGGGGGGAATGAGCAGTTCTTC
CDR3: CASSHFGGNEQFF

V: TRBV7-9
J: TRBJ2-7
size: -
D: -
DNA: TGTGCCAGCAGCTTACAGGGTTACGAGCAGTACTTC
CDR3: CASSLQGYEQYF

V: TRBV11-2
J: TRBJ2-3
size: once
D: TRBD2
DNA: TGTGCCAGCAGCTTAGGACGACTAGCGGGAGGGAAGGATACGCAGTATTTT
CDR3: CASSLGRLAGGKDTQYF

V: TRBV5-6
J: TRBJ2-2
size: -
D: -
DNA: TGTGCCAGCAGCTTGGGTGGGGCAGGATGGAACACCGGGGAGCTGTTTTTT
CDR3: CASSLGGAGWNTGELFF

V: TRBV15
J: TRBJ1-3
size: few
D: -
DNA: TGTGCCACCAGTCCGACAGGCGGCTCTGGAAACACCATATATTTT
CDR3: CATSPTGGSGNTIYF

V: TRBV28
J: TRBJ2-5
size: -
D: TRBD2
DNA: TGTGCCAGCAGCTCTGGGGGGGGAGTGGGAGAGACCCAGTACTTC
CDR3: CASSSGGGVGETQYF